This record concerns one T cell receptor (beta chain) sequence. Its recognized antigen is unknown. No base quality values were provided; no much bigger clone lies one nucleotide off. This sample was taken from a study of blood T cell repertoires in COVID-19 (dated by TCRdb to 2020 to 2022). Regarding the research as a whole: Samples from collaborators originated in the United States, Italy and Spain and spanned both the acute and convalescent phases of COVID-19. Where available, HLA class I and class II types were taken from metadata supplied by the sample provider and were not determined by assay-based typing. Samples came from the ongoing ImmuneRACE study (first 160 participants) plus 1,254 subjects from 6 global collaborators. A de-identified subject ID, COVID-19 status, age in years and sex were almost always included in the sample metadata. The repertoires were released in a freely available public database intended as a resource for research on the immune response to SARS-CoV-2. The prospective study material was composed of cDNA or gDNA derived from T cells, B-cell-depleted T cells, or PBMCs. The dataset comprised deeply sampled blood TCRbeta repertoires from subjects exposed to, actively infected with, or recovered from COVID-19.

At one collaborating source in Seattle, patients were enrolled during active infection and were followed longitudinally through the course of disease. Each collaborating institution followed its own protocols to collect whole blood in K2EDTA tubes. For TCRbeta analysis, collaborator samples were shipped as frozen whole blood, as isolated PBMCs, or as DNA extracted from either sample type. The immunoSEQ Assay, a bias-controlled multiplex PCR, was used to amplify TCRbeta CDR3 regions from genomic DNA. In the authors' own workflow: The number of nucleated cells in each sample was estimated by amplification of reference gene primers within the assay. To quantify the absolute abundance of each unique TCRbeta CDR3 rearrangement, sequence reads were collapsed and filtered. For each sample, productive Simpson clonality was calculated as the square root of Simpson's diversity index over productive rearrangements. Here the immuneACCESS table is served through TCRdb, limited to in-frame sequences with V and J called. Missing clones are a known gap in these copies; in checked studies unresolved V genes cover under half, and the rest lacks a known reason. Clonal size and the V and J genes are those of that table, whereas D and trimming came from the DNA. This sample gives around 300,000 clones in total; over 75% of them show up just once. The ten largest account for approximately 6.8% of the sample.

Overall study outcomes, separate from this receptor: The quantity of clinical and demographic metadata differed by source and by participant and was supplied without curation.

Reading from cysteine to phenylalanine, the CDR3 counts 14 amino acids. Only the CDR3 part of the read is kept: 42 bases, read in frame from the first base. Cut back by 7 bases and 4 bases, the V and J ends lie 13 bases apart. Taken from the germline V gene, the CDR1 and CDR2 loops are SNHLY and FYNNEI. This sequence originates from a woman under 40 with COVID-19, enrolled during active disease. Sample: peripheral blood. The chain joins TRBV2 to TRBJ2-2; a confident D gene designation cannot be given. The CDR3 loop reads CASMRILSTGELFF. The sequenced DNA is TGTGCCAGCATGAGGATATTGAGCACCGGGGAGCTGTTTTTT.